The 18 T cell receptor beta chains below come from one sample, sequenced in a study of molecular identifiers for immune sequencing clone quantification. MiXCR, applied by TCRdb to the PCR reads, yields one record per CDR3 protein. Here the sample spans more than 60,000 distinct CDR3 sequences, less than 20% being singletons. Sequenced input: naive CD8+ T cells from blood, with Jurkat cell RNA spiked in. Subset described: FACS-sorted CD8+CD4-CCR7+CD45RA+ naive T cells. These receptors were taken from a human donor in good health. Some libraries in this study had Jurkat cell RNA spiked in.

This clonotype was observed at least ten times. Here the CDR3 reads CASSFLASTGELFF. Written as DNA, the CDR3 is TGTGCCAGCAGCTTTCTAGCCTCCACCGGGGAGCTGTTTTTT. The chain employs TRBV7-3 and TRBJ2-2; D is perhaps TRBD2 (5 bases). Between the trimmed V and J ends, which lost 3 bases and 4 bases, there was a span of 9 bases. Germline CDR1 is SGHTA and CDR2 is FQGTGA. This CDR3 has 14 residues.

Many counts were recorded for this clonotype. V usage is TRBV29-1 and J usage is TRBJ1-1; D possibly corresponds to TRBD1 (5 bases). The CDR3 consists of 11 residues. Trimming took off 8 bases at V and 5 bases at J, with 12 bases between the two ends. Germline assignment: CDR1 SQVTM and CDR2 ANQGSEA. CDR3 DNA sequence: TGCAGCCCTACTTGGGGGACTGAAGCTTTCTTT. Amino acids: CSPTWGTEAFF.

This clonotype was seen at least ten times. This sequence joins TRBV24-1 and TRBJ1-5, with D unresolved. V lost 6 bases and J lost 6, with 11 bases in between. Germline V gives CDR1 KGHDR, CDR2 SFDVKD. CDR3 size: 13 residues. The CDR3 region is CATSMAASQPQHF. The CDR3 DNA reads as TGTGCCACCAGTATGGCCGCATCTCAGCCCCAGCATTTT.

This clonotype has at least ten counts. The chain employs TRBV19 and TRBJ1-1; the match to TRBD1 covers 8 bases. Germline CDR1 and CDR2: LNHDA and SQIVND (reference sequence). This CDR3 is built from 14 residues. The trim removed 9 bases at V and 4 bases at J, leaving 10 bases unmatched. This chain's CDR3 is CASGQGESGTEAFF. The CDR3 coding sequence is TGTGCCAGCGGACAGGGTGAGTCCGGCACTGAAGCTTTCTTT.

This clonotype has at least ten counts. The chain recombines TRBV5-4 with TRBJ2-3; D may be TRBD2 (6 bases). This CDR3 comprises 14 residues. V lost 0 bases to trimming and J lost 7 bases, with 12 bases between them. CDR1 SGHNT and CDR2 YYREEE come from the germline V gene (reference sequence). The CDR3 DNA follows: TGTGCCAGCAGCTTGGGAACTAGCCCCAATACGCAGTATTTT. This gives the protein CASSLGTSPNTQYF.

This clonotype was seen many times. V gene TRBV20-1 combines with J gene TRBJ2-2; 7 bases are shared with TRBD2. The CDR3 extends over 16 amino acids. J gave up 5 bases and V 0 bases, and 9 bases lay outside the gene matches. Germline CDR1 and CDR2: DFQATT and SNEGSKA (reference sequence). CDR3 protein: CSAREDLAEGTGELFF. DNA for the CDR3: TGCAGTGCTAGAGAAGATCTAGCGGAGGGGACCGGGGAGCTGTTTTTT.

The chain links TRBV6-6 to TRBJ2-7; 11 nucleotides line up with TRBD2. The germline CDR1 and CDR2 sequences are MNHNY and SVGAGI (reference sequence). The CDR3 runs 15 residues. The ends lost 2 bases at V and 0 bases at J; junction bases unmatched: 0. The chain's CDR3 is CASSYGTSGSYEQYF. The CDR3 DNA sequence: TGTGCCAGCAGTTACGGGACTAGCGGCTCCTACGAGCAGTACTTC.

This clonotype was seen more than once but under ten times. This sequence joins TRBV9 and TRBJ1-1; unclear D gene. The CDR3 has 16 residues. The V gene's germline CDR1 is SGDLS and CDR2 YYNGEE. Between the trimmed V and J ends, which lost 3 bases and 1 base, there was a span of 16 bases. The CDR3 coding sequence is TGTGCCAGCAGCGCGCAGGAGATTAATGAGAACACTGAAGCTTTCTTT. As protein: CASSAQEINENTEAFF.

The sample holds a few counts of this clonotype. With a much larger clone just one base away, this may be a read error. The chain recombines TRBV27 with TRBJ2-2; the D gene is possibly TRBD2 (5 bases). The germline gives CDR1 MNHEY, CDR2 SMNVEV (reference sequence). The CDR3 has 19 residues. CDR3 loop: CASGLKSGYFTPFTGELFF. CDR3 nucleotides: TGTGCCAGCGGTTTAAAAAGCGGTTACTTCACTCCCTTCACCGGGGAGCTGTTTTTT.

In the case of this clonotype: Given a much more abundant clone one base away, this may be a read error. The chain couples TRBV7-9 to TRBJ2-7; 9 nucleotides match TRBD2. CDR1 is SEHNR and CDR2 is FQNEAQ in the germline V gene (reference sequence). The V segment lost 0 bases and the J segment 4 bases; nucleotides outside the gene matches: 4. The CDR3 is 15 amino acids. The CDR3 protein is CASSLAPSGEYEQYF. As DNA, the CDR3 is TGTGCCAGCAGCTTAGCCCCTAGCGGGGAATACGAGCAGTACTTC.

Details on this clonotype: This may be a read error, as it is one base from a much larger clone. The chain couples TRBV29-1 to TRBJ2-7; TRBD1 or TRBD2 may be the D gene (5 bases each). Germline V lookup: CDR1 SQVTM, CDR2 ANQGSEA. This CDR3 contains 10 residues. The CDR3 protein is CSVVWDEQCF. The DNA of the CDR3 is TGCAGCGTTGTGTGGGACGAGCAGTGCTTC.

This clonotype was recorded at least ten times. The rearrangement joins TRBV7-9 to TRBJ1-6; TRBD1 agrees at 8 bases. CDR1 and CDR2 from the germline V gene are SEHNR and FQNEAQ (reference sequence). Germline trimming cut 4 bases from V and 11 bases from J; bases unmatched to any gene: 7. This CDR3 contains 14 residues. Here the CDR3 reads CASSSGQGGTPLHF. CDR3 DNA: TGTGCCAGCAGCTCCGGACAGGGAGGGACACCCCTCCACTTT.

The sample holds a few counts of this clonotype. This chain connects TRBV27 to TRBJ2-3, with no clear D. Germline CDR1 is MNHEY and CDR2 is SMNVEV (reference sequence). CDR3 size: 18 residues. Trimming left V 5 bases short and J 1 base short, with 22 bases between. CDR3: CASSPRISLGIRTDTQYF. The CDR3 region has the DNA TGTGCCAGCAGTCCTCGGATCTCGTTGGGTATTCGCACAGATACGCAGTATTTT.

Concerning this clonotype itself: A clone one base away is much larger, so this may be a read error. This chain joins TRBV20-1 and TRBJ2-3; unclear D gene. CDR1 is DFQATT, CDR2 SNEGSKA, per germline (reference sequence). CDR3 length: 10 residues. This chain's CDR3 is CNARVDTQYF. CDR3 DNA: TGCAATGCTAGAGTCGATACGCAGTATTTT.

In DNA, the CDR3 is TGTGCCAGCAGCTTAGCCCCAACTGGAGACCTCCACTTT. It codes for CASSLAPTGDLHF. The chain joins TRBV11-2 to TRBJ1-6, with D hard to call. Trimming left V 1 base short and J 15 bases short, with 13 bases between. The CDR3 covers 13 residues. Germline V gene data show CDR1 as SGHAT and CDR2 as FQNNGV.

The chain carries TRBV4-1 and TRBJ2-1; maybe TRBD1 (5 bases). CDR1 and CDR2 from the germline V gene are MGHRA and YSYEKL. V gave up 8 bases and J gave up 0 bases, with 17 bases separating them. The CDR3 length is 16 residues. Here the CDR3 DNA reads TGCGCCAGCCGACCCTTAGGGGCGAGCTCCTACAATGAGCAGTTCTTC. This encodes CASRPLGASSYNEQFF.

This CDR3 is CAWSVAASDLYGYTF. For the CDR3, the DNA is TGTGCCTGGAGTGTCGCCGCGTCCGATCTATATGGCTACACCTTC. The gene calls are TRBV30 and TRBJ1-2; D call uncertain. The germline V gene encodes CDR1 GTSNPN and CDR2 SVGIG (reference sequence). The CDR3 loop spans 15 amino acids. The ends were cut back, 0 bases at V and 5 bases at J, with 16 bases in the middle.

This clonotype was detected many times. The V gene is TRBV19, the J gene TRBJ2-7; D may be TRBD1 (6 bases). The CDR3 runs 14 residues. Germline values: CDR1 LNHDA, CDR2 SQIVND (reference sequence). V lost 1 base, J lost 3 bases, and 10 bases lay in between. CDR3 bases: TGTGCCAGTAGTATAGGGCAGGGGAGCTACGAGCAGTACTTC. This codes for CASSIGQGSYEQYF.